These 7 T cell receptor beta chains share one sample of origin, sequenced in a study of regulatory T cells in long-lasting Graves disease. Described time point: persistent/refractory GD, antithyroid drugs over 5 years with positive TRAb. After RNA was extracted from PBMCs, the TCR library was made from it. With iRepertoire HTBI primers and Arm-PCR of CDR3 regions, TCR beta libraries were built. TCRdb used MiXCR to reprocess the multiplex PCR reads, holding one entry per CDR3 protein. The table includes roughly 450,000 distinct CDR3 sequences, under 25% detected once. The specimen comprised peripheral blood mononuclear cells (PBMCs), sampled when the disease was refractory, from a patient treated with antithyroid drugs. The receptors here all came from a female donor with Graves disease.

The V call is TRBV6-9, the J call TRBJ1-3; 10 bases map to TRBD1. The length of the CDR3 is 16 residues. CDR1 is MNHGY, CDR2 SVAAGI, per germline. Trimming cost V 3 bases and J 4 bases; bases outside gene matches: 6. CDR3 nucleotides: TGTGCCAGCAGTTACGTTGGGACAGGGGTCGGAAACACCATATATTTT. Translating it yields CASSYVGTGVGNTIYF.

This clonotype was observed a single time. The rearrangement joins TRBV7-9 to TRBJ2-1, with 16 positions matching TRBD2. CDR1 SEHNR and CDR2 FQNEAQ come from the germline V gene (reference sequence). The V gene end was trimmed by 5 bases and the J gene end by 13 bases; junction bases not matched to a gene: 14. This CDR3 contains 17 residues. CDR3 sequence reads: CASSTGPGLAGGPKQFF. CDR3 nucleotide sequence: TGTGCCAGCAGCACAGGCCCGGGACTAGCGGGAGGGCCGAAACAGTTCTTC.

The chain employs TRBV3-1 and TRBJ1-1; TRBD1 matches 7 bases. The junction had 8 bases not matched to a gene; V was cut back by 1 base and J by 6 bases. This CDR3 comprises 15 residues. Germline CDR1 reads LGHDT; CDR2 reads YNNKEL (reference sequence). The CDR3 sequence is CASSQVQGGLSEAFF. CDR3 sequence (DNA): TGTGCCAGCAGCCAAGTTCAAGGGGGCCTCTCTGAAGCTTTCTTT.

V and J are TRBV7-9 and TRBJ2-3; TRBD2 matches at 8 bases. J lost 4 bases, V lost 3 bases, and 6 bases had no gene match. CDR1 is SEHNR and CDR2 is FQNEAQ in the germline V gene (reference sequence). CDR3 length: 15 amino acids. CDR3 sequence: CASSLSGRGSDTQYF. Written as DNA, the CDR3 is TGTGCCAGCAGCTTGTCCGGGAGGGGGTCAGATACGCAGTATTTT.

In its sample, this clonotype was seen many times. V and J are TRBV28 and TRBJ1-1; D is possibly TRBD1 (6 bases). The germline CDR1 and CDR2 sequences are MDHEN and SYDVKM. Trimming removed 5 bases at V and 3 bases at J, with 25 bases between. The CDR3 spans 18 residues. DNA for the CDR3: TGTGCCAGCAGTCCAACACAGGGAGGAATTGGGTTGCACACTGAAGCTTTCTTT. It translates to CASSPTQGGIGLHTEAFF. The complete variable domain, with remaining parts taken from reference TRBV28 and TRBJ1-1, reads DVKVTQSSRYLVKRTGEKVFLECVQDMDHENMFWYRQDPGLGLRLIYFSYDVKMKEKGDIPEGYSVSREKKERFSLILESASTNQTSMYLCASSPTQGGIGLHTEAFFGQGTRLTVV.

This clonotype was found a few times. The V call is TRBV6-1, the J call TRBJ1-1; D possibly corresponds to TRBD1 (6 bases). V was shortened by 10 bases and J by 0 bases, with 21 bases between the two germline ends. CDR1 MNHNS and CDR2 SASEGT come from the germline V gene. CDR3 length equals 16 residues. The CDR3 is CATKEIAGVMNTEAFF. CDR3 nucleotide sequence: TGTGCCACCAAAGAAATAGCAGGGGTTATGAACACTGAAGCTTTCTTT.

The chain carries TRBV29-1 and TRBJ1-4, with D hard to call. Germline values: CDR1 SQVTM, CDR2 ANQGSEA. V was trimmed by 7 bases and J by 7 bases, leaving 7 bases between them. The CDR3 sequence is 10 residues long. This chain's CDR3 is CSDGVEKLFF. CDR3 sequence (DNA): TGCAGCGACGGGGTTGAAAAACTGTTTTTT.